This TCR beta chain was identified during a study of control samples from healthy donors and cancer patients. Libraries were prepared by immunoSEQ multiplex PCR; TCRdb keeps only in-frame clonotypes and omits some of them. The data hold 150,000 to 200,000 clones, with approximately 92% observed a single time. Germline CDR1 is LNHDA and CDR2 is SQIVND (reference sequence). The CDR3 runs 14 residues. V shed 4 bases, J shed 5 bases, and the junction held 6 bases outside the gene matches. The receptor was derived from a man in his thirties or forties in good health. The chain joins TRBV19 to TRBJ1-1; 8 positions agree with TRBD1. The specimen sequenced was blood. In DNA, the CDR3 is TGTGCCAGTAGTAAGACAGGGGTATTAACTGAAGCTTTCTTT. Translation gives CASSKTGVLTEAFF.